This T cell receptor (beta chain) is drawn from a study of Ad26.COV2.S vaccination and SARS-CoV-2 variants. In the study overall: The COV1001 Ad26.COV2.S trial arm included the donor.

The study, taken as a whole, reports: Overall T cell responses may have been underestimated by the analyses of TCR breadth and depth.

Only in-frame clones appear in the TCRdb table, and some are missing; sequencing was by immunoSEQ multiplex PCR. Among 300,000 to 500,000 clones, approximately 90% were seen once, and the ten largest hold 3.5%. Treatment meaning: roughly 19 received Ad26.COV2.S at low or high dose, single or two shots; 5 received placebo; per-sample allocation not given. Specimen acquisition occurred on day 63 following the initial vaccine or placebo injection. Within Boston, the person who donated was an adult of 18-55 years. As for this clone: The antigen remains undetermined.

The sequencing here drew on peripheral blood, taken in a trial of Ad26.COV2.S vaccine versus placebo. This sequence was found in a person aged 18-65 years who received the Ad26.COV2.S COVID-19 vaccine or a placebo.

CDR3 amino acids: CASSRDRRGNTIYF. In DNA, the CDR3 is TGTGCCAGCAGCCGCGACAGGCGGGGAAACACCATATATTTT. This chain connects TRBV5-6 to TRBJ1-3, with a weak D call TRBD1 (6 bases). The germline V gene has CDR1 SGHDT and CDR2 YYEEEE. This CDR3 region has 14 residues. With 4 bases removed from V and 4 bases from J, the gap between germline ends came to 12 bases.